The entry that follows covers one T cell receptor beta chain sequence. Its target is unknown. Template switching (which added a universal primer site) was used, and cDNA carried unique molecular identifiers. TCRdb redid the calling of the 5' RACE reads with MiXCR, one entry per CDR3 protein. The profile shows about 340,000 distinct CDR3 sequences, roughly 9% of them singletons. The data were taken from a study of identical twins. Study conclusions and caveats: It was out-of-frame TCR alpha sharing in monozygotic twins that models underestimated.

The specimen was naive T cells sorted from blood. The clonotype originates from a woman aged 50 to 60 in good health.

In DNA form, the CDR3 reads TGTGCCAGCAGTTTCAAGGTCTACGAGCAGTACTTC. This codes for CASSFKVYEQYF. J is TRBJ2-7 and V is TRBV12-3 or TRBV12-4; D is unresolved. Deletions cut 3 bases from V and 3 bases from J, with 6 bases between. The CDR3 has 12 amino acids.